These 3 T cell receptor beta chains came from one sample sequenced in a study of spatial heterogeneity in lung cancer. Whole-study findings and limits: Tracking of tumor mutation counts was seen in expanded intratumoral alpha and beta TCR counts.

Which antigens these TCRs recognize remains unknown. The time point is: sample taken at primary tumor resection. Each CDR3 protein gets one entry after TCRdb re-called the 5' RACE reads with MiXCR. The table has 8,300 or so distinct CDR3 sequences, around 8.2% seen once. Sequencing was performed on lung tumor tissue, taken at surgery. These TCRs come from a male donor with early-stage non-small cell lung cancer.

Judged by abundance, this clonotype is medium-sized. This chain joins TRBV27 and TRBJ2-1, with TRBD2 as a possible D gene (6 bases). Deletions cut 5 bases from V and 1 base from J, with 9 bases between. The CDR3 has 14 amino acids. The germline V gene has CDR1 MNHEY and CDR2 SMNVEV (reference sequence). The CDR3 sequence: CASSPGLSYNEQFF. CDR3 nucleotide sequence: TGTGCCAGCAGTCCGGGACTTTCCTACAATGAGCAGTTCTTC.

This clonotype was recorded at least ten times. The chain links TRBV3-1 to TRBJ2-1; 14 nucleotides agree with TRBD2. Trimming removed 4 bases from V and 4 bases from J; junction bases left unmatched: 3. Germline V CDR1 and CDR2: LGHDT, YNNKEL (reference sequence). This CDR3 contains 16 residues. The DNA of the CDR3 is TGTGCCAGCAGCCGACTAGCGGGAGGGGCTTACAATGAGCAGTTCTTC. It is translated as CASSRLAGGAYNEQFF.

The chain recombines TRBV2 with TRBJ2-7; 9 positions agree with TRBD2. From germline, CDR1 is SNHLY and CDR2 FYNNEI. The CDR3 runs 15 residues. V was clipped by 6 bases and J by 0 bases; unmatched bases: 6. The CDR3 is CASRPHSGSSYEQYF. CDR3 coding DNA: TGTGCCAGCAGACCCCATAGCGGGAGCTCCTACGAGCAGTACTTC.